Listed below are T cell receptor beta chains from one sample, sequenced in a study of T cells after posttransplantation cyclophosphamide. TCRdb keeps only in-frame clones here, not all; method: immunoSEQ multiplex PCR. The profile shows roughly 6,400 clones, approximately 84% of them singletons. The specimen was CD8+ T cells sorted from PBMCs, collected roughly 1,400 days after allogeneic stem cell transplant with posttransplant cyclophosphamide. Receptors were obtained from a female patient aged 45 to 65 who received an allogeneic stem cell transplant from a related donor, was CMV-positive, and had no GVHD. Some T cells may be supplied by the graft donor. The CDR3 runs from the conserved cysteine through the conserved F or W. The order of the fields is V gene, D gene, clone size, J gene, CDR3 DNA, CDR3 protein. A D gene is named only where the DNA matches it firmly. Size is stated for part of the rows, as once, few or many counts, or as a class when the clone is expanded.

TRBV7-9	.	few	TRBJ2-3	TGTGCCAGCAGCGCGACTAGTCTCACAGATACGCAGTATTTT	CASSATSLTDTQYF
TRBV7-8	TRBD1	.	TRBJ1-5	TGTGCCAGCAGCATGGGACAGTTTAGCAATCAGCCCCAGCATTTT	CASSMGQFSNQPQHF
TRBV11-3	TRBD2	.	TRBJ2-3	TGTGCCAGCAGCTTAGTAACTAGCGGGAGGCCCTTTGCTAGCACAGATACGCAGTATTTT	CASSLVTSGRPFASTDTQYF
TRBV5-1	TRBD1	.	TRBJ2-5	TGCGCCAGCACCTACAGGGGCCAAGAGACCCAGTACTTC	CASTYRGQETQYF
TRBV28	TRBD2	.	TRBJ2-3	TGTGCCAGCAGTCATAGCTGGGGGGGTGAAACAGATACGCAGTATTTT	CASSHSWGGETDTQYF
TRBV13	.	few	TRBJ2-6	TGTGCCAGCACGGGCTCTGGGGCCAACGTCCTGACTTTC	CASTGSGANVLTF
TRBV27	.	large	TRBJ2-7	TGTGCCAGCAGTTCAGGACATCAATCCTACGAGCAGTACTTC	CASSSGHQSYEQYF
TRBV11-2	TRBD2	.	TRBJ2-1	TGTGCCAGCAGCTATAGCGGGAGGGCAAATGAGCAGTTCTTC	CASSYSGRANEQFF
TRBV30	.	.	TRBJ1-1	TGTGCCTGGAGTGGTCAGGCGTCTGAAGCTTTCTTT	CAWSGQASEAFF
TRBV7-6	TRBD1	.	TRBJ2-1	TGTGCCAGCAGCTACGAGACAGGGGGAGACAATGAGCAGTTCTTC	CASSYETGGDNEQFF
TRBV27	.	.	TRBJ2-7	TGTGCCAGCAGTTTACGGGGAACTACCTACGAGCAGTACTTC	CASSLRGTTYEQYF
TRBV13	TRBD1	.	TRBJ2-7	TGTGCCAGCCAGACAGGGGGACGCTACGAGCAGTACTTC	CASQTGGRYEQYF
TRBV14	.	.	TRBJ2-7	TGTGCCAGCAGCCTTAGCGAAGGGCCGTTATTCTCGGGCGAATACGAGCAGTACTTC	CASSLSEGPLFSGEYEQYF
TRBV28	.	.	TRBJ2-7	TGTGCCAGCAGTTTATACACAGGGTTCTACGAGCAGTACTTC	CASSLYTGFYEQYF
TRBV9	.	.	TRBJ1-4	TGTGCCAGCAGCGTAGGAGGGAATGAAAAACTGTTTTTT	CASSVGGNEKLFF
TRBV14	.	.	TRBJ1-4	TGTGCCAGCAGCCAACCGGTAAATGAAAAACTGTTTTTT	CASSQPVNEKLFF
TRBV28	TRBD2	.	TRBJ2-7	TGTGCCAGCAGTCCCGGACTAGCGGGAGCCTACGAGCAGTACTTC	CASSPGLAGAYEQYF
TRBV4-1	TRBD2	.	TRBJ2-7	TGCGCCAGCAGCGGTCGACTAGCGTATAGCTCCTACGAGCAGTACTTC	CASSGRLAYSSYEQYF
TRBV5-1	.	.	TRBJ1-4	TGCGCCAGCAGCTTGTGGGGGCGCGCTGAAAAACTGTTTTTT	CASSLWGRAEKLFF
TRBV15	TRBD1	.	TRBJ1-2	TGTGCCACCAGCAGAGTGGACAGGGAGGACTATGGCTACACCTTC	CATSRVDREDYGYTF
TRBV28	.	.	TRBJ1-1	TGTGCCAGCAGTTTGTGGGCCGCTGAAGCTTTCTTT	CASSLWAAEAFF
TRBV30	TRBD1	once	TRBJ1-5	TGTGCCTGGAGTGGGGGGGACAGGGGACATAGCAATCAGCCCCAGCATTTT	CAWSGGDRGHSNQPQHF
TRBV5-4	.	.	TRBJ1-1	TGTGCCAGCAGCTTGGACAGGGAAAGCACTGAAGCTTTCTTT	CASSLDRESTEAFF